A selection of T cell receptor beta chains follows, all from one sample in a study of CD8 T cells in Susac syndrome. Via MiXCR, TCRdb re-called the immunoSEQ multiplex PCR reads, giving one row per CDR3 protein. The sample has 150,000 to 200,000 distinct CDR3 sequences, over 85% seen once. The material sequenced was CD4+ T cells from PBMCs. The source is a human donor in good health. The CDR3 runs from the conserved cysteine through the conserved F or W. Fields, in order: V gene, clone size, J gene, D gene, CDR3 DNA, CDR3 protein. A D gene is named only where the DNA matches it firmly. Where a row states a size, it is once, few, many or the class of an expanded clone; other rows omit it.

v_call: TRBV6-1; clone_size: .; j_call: TRBJ2-1; d_call: TRBD1; cdr3_nt: TGTGCCAGCAGCTTGGACAGGGTTGAGCAGTTCTTC; cdr3_aa: CASSLDRVEQFF
v_call: TRBV20-1; clone_size: .; j_call: TRBJ2-1; d_call: .; cdr3_nt: TGCAGTGCTAGAGATCCCAGAGGCAATGAGCAGTTCTTC; cdr3_aa: CSARDPRGNEQFF
v_call: TRBV7-2; clone_size: .; j_call: TRBJ2-2; d_call: .; cdr3_nt: TGTGCCAGCAGCTTAGCAGGGAAGGTCGGCGGGGAGCTGTTTTTT; cdr3_aa: CASSLAGKVGGELFF
v_call: TRBV18; clone_size: .; j_call: TRBJ1-6; d_call: .; cdr3_nt: TGTGCCAGCTCACCACCGAGTGGGGCCCTCCACTTT; cdr3_aa: CASSPPSGALHF
v_call: TRBV20-1; clone_size: .; j_call: TRBJ1-2; d_call: TRBD1; cdr3_nt: TGCAGTGCCCCGGGACAGCTTAACTATGGCTACACCTTC; cdr3_aa: CSAPGQLNYGYTF
v_call: TRBV20-1; clone_size: .; j_call: TRBJ2-1; d_call: .; cdr3_nt: TGCAGTGCTGCCGACAGGGAGCAGTTCTTC; cdr3_aa: CSAADREQFF
v_call: TRBV5-1; clone_size: .; j_call: TRBJ2-1; d_call: .; cdr3_nt: TGCGCCAGCAGAACTCTGGCAGGGAGCCACAATGAGCAGTTCTTC; cdr3_aa: CASRTLAGSHNEQFF
v_call: TRBV12-3/TRBV12-4; clone_size: .; j_call: TRBJ2-1; d_call: .; cdr3_nt: TGTGCCAGCAGTGACATCGACGTCGATGAGCAGTTCTTC; cdr3_aa: CASSDIDVDEQFF
v_call: TRBV5-1; clone_size: once; j_call: TRBJ1-1; d_call: TRBD1; cdr3_nt: TGCGCCAGCAGCCCACGGACAGGGGGCTCGGCTTTCTTT; cdr3_aa: CASSPRTGGSAFF
v_call: TRBV9; clone_size: once; j_call: TRBJ2-3; d_call: .; cdr3_nt: TGTGCCAGCAGCGTACAAGGGACCACCGATACGCAGTATTTT; cdr3_aa: CASSVQGTTDTQYF
v_call: TRBV18; clone_size: .; j_call: TRBJ1-1; d_call: .; cdr3_nt: TGTGCCAGCTCACTACGGCAGGGCCCGAACACTGAAGCTTTCTTT; cdr3_aa: CASSLRQGPNTEAFF
v_call: TRBV27; clone_size: few; j_call: TRBJ1-2; d_call: .; cdr3_nt: TGTGCCAGCAGTTTATCTGGGGGCTATGGCTACACCTTC; cdr3_aa: CASSLSGGYGYTF
v_call: TRBV12-3/TRBV12-4; clone_size: .; j_call: TRBJ1-2; d_call: TRBD1; cdr3_nt: TGTGCCAGCAGTTTGCAGACAGGGGGCCTCTATGGCTACACCTTC; cdr3_aa: CASSLQTGGLYGYTF
v_call: TRBV20-1; clone_size: .; j_call: TRBJ2-1; d_call: .; cdr3_nt: TGCAGTGCTCCCCGGACCCCTTCCTACAATGAGCAGTTCTTC; cdr3_aa: CSAPRTPSYNEQFF
v_call: TRBV6-2/TRBV6-3; clone_size: .; j_call: TRBJ2-7; d_call: .; cdr3_nt: TGTGCCAGCAGTTACGAACCGGGAGACGAGCAGTACTTC; cdr3_aa: CASSYEPGDEQYF
v_call: TRBV20-1; clone_size: .; j_call: TRBJ1-4; d_call: TRBD1; cdr3_nt: TGCAGTGCTGTTGGACAGGGTGCAACTAATGAAAAACTGTTTTTT; cdr3_aa: CSAVGQGATNEKLFF
v_call: TRBV4-3; clone_size: once; j_call: TRBJ1-2; d_call: .; cdr3_nt: TGCGCCAGCAGCCAAGATTTCCCCAATCCCTATGGCTACACCTTC; cdr3_aa: CASSQDFPNPYGYTF
v_call: TRBV11-1; clone_size: .; j_call: TRBJ2-1; d_call: TRBD2; cdr3_nt: TGTGCCAGCAGCTTAGAGCGGGGGGGCCAGTTCTTC; cdr3_aa: CASSLERGGQFF
v_call: TRBV4-3; clone_size: .; j_call: TRBJ2-3; d_call: .; cdr3_nt: TGCGCCAGCAGCCAAGACCATCTGGATACGCAGTATTTT; cdr3_aa: CASSQDHLDTQYF
v_call: TRBV29-1; clone_size: .; j_call: TRBJ2-1; d_call: .; cdr3_nt: TGCAGCGTTGAAGTCCATTCGAGCTCCTACAATGAGCAGTTCTTC; cdr3_aa: CSVEVHSSSYNEQFF
v_call: TRBV7-9; clone_size: .; j_call: TRBJ2-4; d_call: .; cdr3_nt: TGTGCCAGCAGCTTAAGGGAGCGAGGAAACATTCAGTACTTC; cdr3_aa: CASSLRERGNIQYF
v_call: TRBV7-9; clone_size: .; j_call: TRBJ2-7; d_call: TRBD2; cdr3_nt: TGTGCCAGCAGCACTAGCGGGGCCTCCTACGAGCAGTACTTC; cdr3_aa: CASSTSGASYEQYF
v_call: TRBV4-3; clone_size: .; j_call: TRBJ1-2; d_call: .; cdr3_nt: TGCGCCAGCAGCCAAGATCTCGGCACCAGCTATGGCTACACCTTC; cdr3_aa: CASSQDLGTSYGYTF
v_call: TRBV29-1; clone_size: .; j_call: TRBJ1-5; d_call: .; cdr3_nt: TGCAGCGTTGTGGGAGGGAATAGCAATCAGCCCCAGCATTTT; cdr3_aa: CSVVGGNSNQPQHF
v_call: TRBV6-5; clone_size: .; j_call: TRBJ1-2; d_call: TRBD1; cdr3_nt: TGTGCCAGCAATCCCACGGGGCCAGGGGGCTATGGCTACACCTTC; cdr3_aa: CASNPTGPGGYGYTF
v_call: TRBV20-1; clone_size: .; j_call: TRBJ1-2; d_call: TRBD1; cdr3_nt: TGCAGTGCTGCTTGGACAGGCCGCGGGCGGGGCTATGGCTACACCTTC; cdr3_aa: CSAAWTGRGRGYGYTF
v_call: TRBV2; clone_size: .; j_call: TRBJ2-1; d_call: TRBD1; cdr3_nt: TGTGCCAGCAGTCGGGGACAGGGGAGGTACAATGAGCAGTTCTTC; cdr3_aa: CASSRGQGRYNEQFF
v_call: TRBV6-6; clone_size: .; j_call: TRBJ1-5; d_call: TRBD1; cdr3_nt: TGTGCCAGCAGTTTGACAGGGGTTATGTCGCCGCCCCAGCATTTT; cdr3_aa: CASSLTGVMSPPQHF
v_call: TRBV24-1; clone_size: .; j_call: TRBJ2-5; d_call: .; cdr3_nt: TGTGCCACCAGTGATTCGGTGAGGGGGGCCGAAGAGACCCAGTACTTC; cdr3_aa: CATSDSVRGAEETQYF
v_call: TRBV28; clone_size: .; j_call: TRBJ2-5; d_call: .; cdr3_nt: TGTGCCAGCGGGCTCGGGGAAGGGTACACCCAGTACTTC; cdr3_aa: CASGLGEGYTQYF
v_call: TRBV6-1; clone_size: .; j_call: TRBJ2-1; d_call: .; cdr3_nt: TGTGCCAGCAGTTCACAGGCCTTAAGGATGTTCTTC; cdr3_aa: CASSSQALRMFF
v_call: TRBV15; clone_size: .; j_call: TRBJ2-5; d_call: .; cdr3_nt: TGTGCCACCAGCAGAGATATCGGCAGGGAGGAGACCCAGTACTTC; cdr3_aa: CATSRDIGREETQYF
v_call: TRBV13; clone_size: .; j_call: TRBJ2-3; d_call: .; cdr3_nt: TGTGCCAGCAGCTCCAGGGCGAGCACAGATACGCAGTATTTT; cdr3_aa: CASSSRASTDTQYF
v_call: TRBV7-2; clone_size: .; j_call: TRBJ2-3; d_call: TRBD2; cdr3_nt: TGTGCCAGCAGCATCACTAGCGGGCGACGAGCTGGCACAGATACGCAGTATTTT; cdr3_aa: CASSITSGRRAGTDTQYF
v_call: TRBV30; clone_size: .; j_call: TRBJ2-5; d_call: TRBD2; cdr3_nt: TGTGCCTGGAGTACCAGCGGGGGGACCCAGTACTTC; cdr3_aa: CAWSTSGGTQYF
v_call: TRBV6-5; clone_size: .; j_call: TRBJ2-3; d_call: .; cdr3_nt: TGTGCCAGCAGTTACCCTGGGGCGGATACGCAGTATTTT; cdr3_aa: CASSYPGADTQYF
v_call: TRBV24-1; clone_size: .; j_call: TRBJ2-3; d_call: .; cdr3_nt: TGTGCCACCAGTGACCCTGCCGGCCCAGCGGATACGCAGTATTTT; cdr3_aa: CATSDPAGPADTQYF
v_call: TRBV20-1; clone_size: once; j_call: TRBJ1-6; d_call: .; cdr3_nt: TGCAGTGCTAGAGAGGTAGATTCACCCCTCCACTTT; cdr3_aa: CSAREVDSPLHF
v_call: TRBV7-9; clone_size: once; j_call: TRBJ2-3; d_call: .; cdr3_nt: TGTGCCAGCGGGGCAGTGCTTGGTGGCACAGATACGCAGTATTTT; cdr3_aa: CASGAVLGGTDTQYF
v_call: TRBV20-1; clone_size: .; j_call: TRBJ2-1; d_call: TRBD2; cdr3_nt: TGCAGTCCCCAGCGGGGGAGCTCCTACAATGAGCAGTTCTTC; cdr3_aa: CSPQRGSSYNEQFF
v_call: TRBV20-1; clone_size: .; j_call: TRBJ2-1; d_call: .; cdr3_nt: TGCGGACTGAAGGACACCCGTATATACAATGAGCAGTTCTTC; cdr3_aa: CGLKDTRIYNEQFF
v_call: TRBV6-5; clone_size: .; j_call: TRBJ1-1; d_call: .; cdr3_nt: TGTGCCAGCAGTTCCGCGGCCCCGAGCACTGAAGCTTTCTTT; cdr3_aa: CASSSAAPSTEAFF
v_call: TRBV29-1; clone_size: .; j_call: TRBJ2-3; d_call: .; cdr3_nt: TGCAGCGTTGCTTCGGGAGAGGCCGATACGCAGTATTTT; cdr3_aa: CSVASGEADTQYF
v_call: TRBV27; clone_size: .; j_call: TRBJ1-6; d_call: .; cdr3_nt: TGTGCCAGCAGTCCCTCGAGGAGGGGGAGCTCCTATAATTCACCCCTCCACTTT; cdr3_aa: CASSPSRRGSSYNSPLHF
v_call: TRBV25-1; clone_size: .; j_call: TRBJ2-1; d_call: .; cdr3_nt: TGTGCCAGCATAGGGATAGACAATGAGCAGTTCTTC; cdr3_aa: CASIGIDNEQFF